The clone carrying this T cell receptor (beta chain) was seen ten or more times. Its antigen remains unidentified. This record belongs to a study of regulatory T cells in long-lasting Graves disease. Study results and limitations: Favored gene segments in persistent disease were TRBV28, TRBJ1-2 and TRBJ2-5.

The CDR3 consists of 16 residues. Germline V gene sequence: CDR1 SGHDT, CDR2 YYEEEE. V was clipped by 0 bases and J by 3 bases, with 12 bases between them. iRepertoire HTBI primers and Arm-PCR of CDR3 regions built TCR beta libraries. Via MiXCR, TCRdb re-called the multiplex PCR reads, giving one row per CDR3 protein. Here the sample spans 410,000 or so distinct CDR3 sequences, 15% being singletons. Indicated time point: newly diagnosed GD, antithyroid drugs for less than 3 months. PBMCs were the source of the RNA used for TCR sequencing. This sample was also put to use in a study of T cells in Graves' hyperthyroidism and ophthalmopathy.

The rearrangement uses TRBV5-6 and TRBJ2-2, with D maybe TRBD1 (5 bases). Here the sequenced sample was peripheral blood mononuclear cells (PBMCs), taken at new diagnosis, from a patient treated with antithyroid drugs. This clonotype originated in a woman under 40 with Graves disease. The CDR3 bases are TGTGCCAGCAGCTTGGCGACAGTATATGACACCGGGGAGCTGTTTTTT. It yields the protein CASSLATVYDTGELFF.